These 5 T cell receptor beta chains originate from one sample sequenced in a study of T-cell memory formation after mild COVID-19. Each CDR3 protein gets one entry after TCRdb re-called the 5' RACE reads with MiXCR. The sample contains under 600,000 distinct CDR3 sequences, roughly 22% of which appear only once. The sequencing input was PBMCs or a T cell subset sorted from them (not recorded which). The receptors come from an adult woman who had mild COVID-19 (a few samples of this study predate the infection). Cell type and time point are not known.

In this sample, this clonotype turned up a few times. The J gene is TRBJ2-3, the V gene TRBV5-1, with 8 bases identical to TRBD2. Germline V CDR1 and CDR2: SGHRS, YFSETQ. Unmatched junction bases numbered 3, after V lost 4 bases and J lost 2 bases. CDR3 length: 14 residues. The CDR3 DNA is TGCGCCAGCAGCGGCGGGGGGCTCACAGATACGCAGTATTTT. It codes for CASSGGGLTDTQYF. Complete variable domain (other parts from reference TRBV5-1 and TRBJ2-3): KAGVTQTPRYLIKTRGQQVTLSCSPISGHRSVSWYQQTPGQGLQFLFEYFSETQRNKGNFPGRFSGRQFSNSRSEMNVSTLELGDSALYLCASSGGGLTDTQYFGPGTRLTVL.

This clonotype was seen a few times. The rearrangement joins TRBV5-1 to TRBJ1-5; a possible D gene is TRBD1 (5 bases). CDR1 is SGHRS, CDR2 YFSETQ, per germline. This CDR3 region has 15 residues. The V gene lost 3 bases and the J gene lost 0 bases, with 10 bases spanning the gap. The CDR3 nucleotides are TGCGCCAGCAGCTGGGACGGTGATAGCAATCAGCCCCAGCATTTT. It codes for CASSWDGDSNQPQHF.

This CDR3 reads CATRVVGLAGTGELFF. In nucleotides, the CDR3 is TGTGCCACGAGAGTTGTTGGACTAGCGGGCACCGGGGAGCTGTTTTTT. This chain links TRBV15 with TRBJ2-2; TRBD2 aligns across 11 bases. The CDR3 is 16 residues long. J lost 4 bases, V lost 9 bases, and 10 bases had no gene match. CDR1 and CDR2 from the germline V gene are LNHNV and YYDKDF (reference sequence).

The rearrangement links TRBV3-1 to TRBJ2-7; perhaps TRBD1 as D (5 bases). V was shortened by 1 base and J by 3 bases, with 13 bases between the two germline ends. This CDR3 has 15 residues. The germline V gene encodes CDR1 LGHDT and CDR2 YNNKEL (reference sequence). CDR3 bases: TGTGCCAGCAGCCAAGGGCAGGGCCACCACTACGAGCAGTACTTC. Protein: CASSQGQGHHYEQYF.

This clonotype was seen more than once but under ten times. This CDR3 is CSVFVSGANVLTF. The CDR3, as DNA: TGCAGCGTATTCGTCTCTGGGGCCAACGTCCTGACTTTC. V and J are TRBV29-1 and TRBJ2-6; D remains unclear. The CDR3 spans 13 residues. The V end was cut by 6 bases, the J end by 0 bases, with 6 bases between. The germline gives CDR1 SQVTM, CDR2 ANQGSEA.